Here is one TCR beta chain with its context. The antigen remains unidentified. Trimming at V came to 3 bases and at J to 7 bases, leaving 8 bases not matched to a gene. This CDR3 comprises 15 residues. Germline V CDR1 and CDR2: SNHLY, FYNNEI. The data originate from a study of cytomegalovirus exposure and HLA in healthy donors. Study at large: The 120 or so validation repertoires were reported in a later analysis to have been generated on the same platform as the roughly 670 first-cohort repertoires.

The study, taken as a whole, reports: Listed as cytomegalovirus-associated were about 160 TCR beta chains.

Only in-frame clones appear in the TCRdb table, and some are missing; sequencing was by immunoSEQ multiplex PCR. The table shows 200,000 to 300,000 clones, with roughly nine tenths occurring only once. Sequencing was done on a sample of PBMCs. The TCR was taken from a man aged 18 to 29 in good health and CMV-seropositive. The rearrangement joins TRBV2 to TRBJ1-4; the match to TRBD1 covers 7 bases. Here the CDR3 reads CASSEGQHLFEKLFF. The CDR3 bases are TGTGCCAGCAGTGAGGGACAGCACCTTTTTGAAAAACTGTTTTTT.